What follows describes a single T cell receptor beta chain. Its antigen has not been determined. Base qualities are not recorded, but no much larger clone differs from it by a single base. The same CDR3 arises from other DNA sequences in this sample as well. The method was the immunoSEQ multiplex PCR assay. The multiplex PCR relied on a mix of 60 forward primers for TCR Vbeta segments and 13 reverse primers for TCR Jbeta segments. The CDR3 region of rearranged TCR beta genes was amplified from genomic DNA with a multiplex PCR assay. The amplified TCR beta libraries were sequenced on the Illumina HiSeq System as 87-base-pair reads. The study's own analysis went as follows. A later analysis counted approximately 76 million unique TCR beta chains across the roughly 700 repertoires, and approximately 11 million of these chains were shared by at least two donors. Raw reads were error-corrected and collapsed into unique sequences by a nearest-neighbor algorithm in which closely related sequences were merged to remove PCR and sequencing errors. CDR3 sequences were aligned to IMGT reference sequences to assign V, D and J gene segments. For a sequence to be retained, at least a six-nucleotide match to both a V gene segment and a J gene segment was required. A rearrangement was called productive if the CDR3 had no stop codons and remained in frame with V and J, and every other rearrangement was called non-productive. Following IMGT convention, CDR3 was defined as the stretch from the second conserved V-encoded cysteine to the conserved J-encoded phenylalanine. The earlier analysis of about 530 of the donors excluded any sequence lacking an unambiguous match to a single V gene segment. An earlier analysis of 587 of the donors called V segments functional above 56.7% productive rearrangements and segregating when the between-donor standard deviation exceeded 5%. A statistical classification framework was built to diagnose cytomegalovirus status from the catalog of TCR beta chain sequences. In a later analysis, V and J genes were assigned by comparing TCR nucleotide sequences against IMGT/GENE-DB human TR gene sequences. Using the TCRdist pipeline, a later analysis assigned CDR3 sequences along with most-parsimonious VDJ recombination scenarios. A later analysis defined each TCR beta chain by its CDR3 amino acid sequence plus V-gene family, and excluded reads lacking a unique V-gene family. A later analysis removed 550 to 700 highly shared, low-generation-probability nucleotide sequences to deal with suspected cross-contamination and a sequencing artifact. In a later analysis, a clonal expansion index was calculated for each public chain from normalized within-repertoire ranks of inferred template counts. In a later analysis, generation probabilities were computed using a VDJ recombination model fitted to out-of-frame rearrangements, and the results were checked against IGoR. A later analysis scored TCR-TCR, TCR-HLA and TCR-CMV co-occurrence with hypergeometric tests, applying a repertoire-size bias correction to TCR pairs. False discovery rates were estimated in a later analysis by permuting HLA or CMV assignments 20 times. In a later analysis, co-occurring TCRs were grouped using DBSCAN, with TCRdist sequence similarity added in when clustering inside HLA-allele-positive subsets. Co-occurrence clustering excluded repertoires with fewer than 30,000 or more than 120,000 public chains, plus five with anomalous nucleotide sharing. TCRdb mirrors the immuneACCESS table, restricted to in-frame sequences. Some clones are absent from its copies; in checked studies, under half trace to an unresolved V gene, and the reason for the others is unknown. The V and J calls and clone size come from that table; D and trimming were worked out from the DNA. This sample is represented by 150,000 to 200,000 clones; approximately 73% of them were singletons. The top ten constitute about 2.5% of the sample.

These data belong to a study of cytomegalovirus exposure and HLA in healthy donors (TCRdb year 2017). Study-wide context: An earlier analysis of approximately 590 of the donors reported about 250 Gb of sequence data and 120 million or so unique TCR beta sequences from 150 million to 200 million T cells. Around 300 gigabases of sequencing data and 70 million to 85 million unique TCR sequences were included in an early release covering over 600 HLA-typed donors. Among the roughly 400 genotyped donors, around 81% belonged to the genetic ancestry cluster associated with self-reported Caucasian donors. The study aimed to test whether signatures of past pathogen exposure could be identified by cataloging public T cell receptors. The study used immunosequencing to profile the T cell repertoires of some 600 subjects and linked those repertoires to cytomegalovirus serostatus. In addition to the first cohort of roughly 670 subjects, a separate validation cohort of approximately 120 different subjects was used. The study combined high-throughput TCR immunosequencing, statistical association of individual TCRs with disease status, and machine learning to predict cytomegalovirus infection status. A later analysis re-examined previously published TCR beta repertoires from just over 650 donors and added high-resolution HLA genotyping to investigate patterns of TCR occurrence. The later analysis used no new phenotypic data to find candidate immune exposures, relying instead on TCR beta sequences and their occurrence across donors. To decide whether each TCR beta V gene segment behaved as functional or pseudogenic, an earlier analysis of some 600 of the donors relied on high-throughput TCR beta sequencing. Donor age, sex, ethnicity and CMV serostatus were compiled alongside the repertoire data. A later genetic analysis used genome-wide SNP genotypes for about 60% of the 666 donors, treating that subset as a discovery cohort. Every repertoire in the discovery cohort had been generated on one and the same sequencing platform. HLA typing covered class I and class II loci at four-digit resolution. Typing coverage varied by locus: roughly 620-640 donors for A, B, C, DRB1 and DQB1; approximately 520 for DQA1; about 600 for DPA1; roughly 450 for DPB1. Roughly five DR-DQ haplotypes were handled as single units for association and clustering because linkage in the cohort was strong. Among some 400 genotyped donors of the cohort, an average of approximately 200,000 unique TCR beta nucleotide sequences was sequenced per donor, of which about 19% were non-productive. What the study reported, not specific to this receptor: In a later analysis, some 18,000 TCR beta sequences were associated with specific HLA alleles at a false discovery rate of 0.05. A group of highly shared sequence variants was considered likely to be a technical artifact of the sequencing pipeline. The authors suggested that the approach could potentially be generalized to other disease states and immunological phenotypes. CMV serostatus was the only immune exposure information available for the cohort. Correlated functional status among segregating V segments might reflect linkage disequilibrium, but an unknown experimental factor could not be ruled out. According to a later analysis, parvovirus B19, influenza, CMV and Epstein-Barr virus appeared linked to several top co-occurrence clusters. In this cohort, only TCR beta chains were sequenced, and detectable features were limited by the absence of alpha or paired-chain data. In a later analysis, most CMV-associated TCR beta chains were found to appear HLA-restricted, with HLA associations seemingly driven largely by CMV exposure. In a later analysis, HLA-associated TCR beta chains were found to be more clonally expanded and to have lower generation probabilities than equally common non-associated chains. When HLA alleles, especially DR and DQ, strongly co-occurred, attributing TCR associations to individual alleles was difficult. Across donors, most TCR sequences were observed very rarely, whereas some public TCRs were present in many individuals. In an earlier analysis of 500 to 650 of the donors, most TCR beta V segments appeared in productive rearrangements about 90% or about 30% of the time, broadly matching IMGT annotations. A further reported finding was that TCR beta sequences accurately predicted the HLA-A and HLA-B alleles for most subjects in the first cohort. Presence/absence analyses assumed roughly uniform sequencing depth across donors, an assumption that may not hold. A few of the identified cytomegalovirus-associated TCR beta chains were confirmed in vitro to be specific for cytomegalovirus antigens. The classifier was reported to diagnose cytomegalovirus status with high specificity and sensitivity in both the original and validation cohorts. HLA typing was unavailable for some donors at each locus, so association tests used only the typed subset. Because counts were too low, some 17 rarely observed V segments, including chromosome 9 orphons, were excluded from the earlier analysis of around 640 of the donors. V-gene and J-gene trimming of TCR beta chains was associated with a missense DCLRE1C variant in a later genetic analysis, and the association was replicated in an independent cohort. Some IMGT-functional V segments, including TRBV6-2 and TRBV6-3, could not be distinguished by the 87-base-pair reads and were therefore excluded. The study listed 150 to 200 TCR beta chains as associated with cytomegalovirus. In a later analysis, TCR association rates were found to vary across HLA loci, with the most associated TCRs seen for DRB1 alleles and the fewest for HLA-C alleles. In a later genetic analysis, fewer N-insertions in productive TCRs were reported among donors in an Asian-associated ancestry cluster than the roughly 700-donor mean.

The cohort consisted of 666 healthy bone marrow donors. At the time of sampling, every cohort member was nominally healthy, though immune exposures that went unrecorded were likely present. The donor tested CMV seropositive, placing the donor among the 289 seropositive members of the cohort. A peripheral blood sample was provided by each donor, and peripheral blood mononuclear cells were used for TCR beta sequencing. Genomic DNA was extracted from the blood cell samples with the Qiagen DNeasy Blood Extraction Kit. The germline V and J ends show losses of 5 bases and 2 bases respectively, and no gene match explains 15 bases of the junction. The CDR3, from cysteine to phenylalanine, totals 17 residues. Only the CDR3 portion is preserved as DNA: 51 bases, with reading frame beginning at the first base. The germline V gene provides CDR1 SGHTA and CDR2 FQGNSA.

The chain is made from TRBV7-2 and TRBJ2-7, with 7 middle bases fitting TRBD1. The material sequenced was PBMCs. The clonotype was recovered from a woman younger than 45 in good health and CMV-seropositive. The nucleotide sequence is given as TGTGCCAGCAGCCCATCCGGGACAGCTATCCCCGCCTACGAGCAGTACTTC. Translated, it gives CASSPSGTAIPAYEQYF.